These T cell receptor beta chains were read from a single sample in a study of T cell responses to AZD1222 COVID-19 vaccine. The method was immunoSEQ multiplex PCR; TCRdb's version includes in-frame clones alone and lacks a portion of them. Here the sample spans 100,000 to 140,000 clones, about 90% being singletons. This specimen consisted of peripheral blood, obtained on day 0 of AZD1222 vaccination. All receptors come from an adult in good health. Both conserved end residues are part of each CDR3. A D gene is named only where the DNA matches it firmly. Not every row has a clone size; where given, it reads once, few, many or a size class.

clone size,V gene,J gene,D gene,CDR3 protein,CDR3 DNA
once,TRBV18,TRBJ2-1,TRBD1,CASSRDRGGYNEQFF,TGTGCCAGCTCCCGGGACAGGGGCGGCTACAATGAGCAGTTCTTC
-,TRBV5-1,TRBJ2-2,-,CASAENTGELFF,TGCGCCAGCGCGGAGAACACCGGGGAGCTGTTTTTT
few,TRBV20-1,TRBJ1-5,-,CSASFDVNQPQHF,TGCAGTGCTAGTTTTGACGTCAATCAGCCCCAGCATTTT
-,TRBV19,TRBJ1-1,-,CASSIVGVPNTEAFF,TGTGCCAGTAGTATAGTGGGCGTCCCGAACACTGAAGCTTTCTTT
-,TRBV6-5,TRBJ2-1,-,CASSYMGDEQFF,TGTGCCAGCAGTTACATGGGTGATGAGCAGTTCTTC
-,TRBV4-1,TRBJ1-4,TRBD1,CASSFLGQGARSNEKLFF,TGCGCCAGCAGCTTCCTAGGACAGGGGGCGCGATCTAATGAAAAACTGTTTTTT
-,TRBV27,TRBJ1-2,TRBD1,CASSFQGAGYGYTF,TGTGCCAGCAGTTTCCAGGGGGCTGGTTATGGCTACACCTTC
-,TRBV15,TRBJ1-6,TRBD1,CATSSGDRANSPLHF,TGTGCCACCAGCAGTGGGGACAGGGCCAATTCACCCCTCCACTTT
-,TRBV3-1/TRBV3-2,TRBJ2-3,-,CASSQSLHRIDTQYF,TGTGCCAGCAGCCAAAGCTTGCACCGGATAGATACGCAGTATTTT
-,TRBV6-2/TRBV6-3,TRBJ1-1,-,CASSRSRGNTEAFF,TGTGCCAGCAGCCGAAGCAGGGGGAACACTGAAGCTTTCTTT
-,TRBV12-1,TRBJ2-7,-,CASSPGGVYEQYF,TGTGCCAGCAGCCCTGGAGGAGTATACGAGCAGTACTTC
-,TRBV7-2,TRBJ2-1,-,CASSLTTRGRNEQFF,TGTGCCAGCAGCTTAACGACCCGGGGAAGGAATGAGCAGTTCTTC
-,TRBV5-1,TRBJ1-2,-,CASSLARDDGYTF,TGCGCCAGCAGCTTGGCCAGGGATGATGGCTACACCTTC
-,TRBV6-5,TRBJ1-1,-,CASSYRPNTEAFF,TGTGCCAGCAGTTACCGACCAAACACTGAAGCTTTCTTT
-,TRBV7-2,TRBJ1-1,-,CASRLYTGRTEAFF,TGTGCCAGCAGGTTATATACAGGGAGGACTGAAGCTTTCTTT
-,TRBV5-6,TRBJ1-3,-,CASSSMLDSGNTIYF,TGTGCCAGCAGCTCCATGCTAGACTCTGGAAACACCATATATTTT
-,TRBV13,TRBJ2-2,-,CASSPYRARAGELFF,TGTGCCAGCAGCCCTTACAGGGCTCGGGCCGGGGAGCTGTTTTTT
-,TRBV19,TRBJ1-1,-,CASSIPGMNTEAFF,TGTGCCAGTAGTATCCCAGGGATGAACACTGAAGCTTTCTTT
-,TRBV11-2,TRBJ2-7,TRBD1,CASSRRGGQGDSYEQYF,TGTGCCAGCAGTCGCCGGGGGGGACAGGGGGATTCCTACGAGCAGTACTTC
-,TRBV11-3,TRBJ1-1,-,CASSLEGGTEAFF,TGTGCCAGCAGCTTAGAAGGGGGTACTGAAGCTTTCTTT